The present entry profiles one T cell receptor beta chain with its context. Its antigen remains undetermined. Per-base qualities were not stored, and no clone one base away is much larger. These data originate in a study of blood T cell repertoires in COVID-19 (dated by TCRdb to the early 2020s). Some background on the complete study: The collaborator samples originated in the United States, Italy and Spain and spanned the acute and convalescent phases of COVID-19. Samples came from the ongoing ImmuneRACE study (first 160 participants) plus 1,254 subjects from 6 global collaborators. The repertoires were released in a freely available public database meant as a resource for research on the immune response to SARS-CoV-2. The prospective study material was composed of cDNA or gDNA derived from T cells, B-cell-depleted T cells, or PBMCs. Nearly every sample came with metadata listing a de-identified subject ID, COVID-19 status, age in years and sex. Subjects who had been exposed to COVID-19, were actively infected with it, or had recovered from it provided the deeply sampled blood TCRbeta repertoires that made up the dataset. Where HLA class I and class II types were available, the types were taken from metadata supplied by the sample provider, not from assay-based typing.

A second Seattle source provided samples from volunteer blood donors who had recovered from COVID-19. The collaborating institutions used their own protocols to collect whole blood in K2EDTA tubes. For TCRbeta analysis, collaborators shipped samples in one of three forms: frozen whole blood, isolated PBMCs, or DNA extracted from either of those sample types. Study-wide findings and limitations: How much clinical and demographic metadata was included differed by source and by participant, and the metadata was provided uncurated.

Unmatched junction bases come to 5, with V trimmed by 5 bases and J by 2 bases. The CDR3 measures 14 amino acids from cysteine to phenylalanine. Kept here is only the CDR3 DNA, which spans 42 bases and is read in frame from base 1. CDR1 and CDR2, per the germline V gene (reference sequence), are LNHNV and YYDKDF. TCRbeta CDR3 regions were amplified from genomic DNA using the immunoSEQ Assay, a bias-controlled multiplex PCR. Under the source paper's analysis protocol: The number of nucleated cells in each sample was estimated from the amplification of reference gene primers within the assay. Sequence reads were collapsed and filtered to measure the absolute abundance of every unique TCRbeta CDR3 rearrangement. For each sample, productive Simpson clonality was calculated as the square root of Simpson's diversity index over productive rearrangements. Drawn from immuneACCESS, this table holds only the in-frame rearrangements with V and J called that TCRdb kept. Clones are partly lost; checked studies trace under half to an unresolved V gene and leave the rest unexplained. The V and J calls and clone size are taken from that table; D and trimming were inferred from the DNA. The sample yields roughly 230,000 clones; 89% were counted once. Of the sample, 4% to 5% falls within the top ten clones.

This clonotype was sampled from a woman aged 40 to 50 who had recovered from COVID-19. The V and J genes are TRBV15 and TRBJ2-7, with 8 bases in between that match TRBD1. Sequencing was carried out using peripheral blood. The CDR3: CATSLTGQAYEQYF. The bases read TGTGCCACCAGCCTTACGGGACAGGCCTACGAGCAGTACTTC.